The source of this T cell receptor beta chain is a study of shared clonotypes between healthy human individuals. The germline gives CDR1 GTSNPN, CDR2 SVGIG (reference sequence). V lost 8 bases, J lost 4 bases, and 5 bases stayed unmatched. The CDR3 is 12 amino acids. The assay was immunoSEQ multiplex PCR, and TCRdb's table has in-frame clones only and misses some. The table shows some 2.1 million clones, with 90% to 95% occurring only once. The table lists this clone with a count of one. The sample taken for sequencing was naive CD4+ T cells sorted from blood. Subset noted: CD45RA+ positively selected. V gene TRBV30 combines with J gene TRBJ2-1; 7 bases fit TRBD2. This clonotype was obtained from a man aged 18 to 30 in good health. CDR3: CALGGSYNEQFF. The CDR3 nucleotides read TGTGCCCTGGGCGGGAGTTACAATGAGCAGTTCTTC.